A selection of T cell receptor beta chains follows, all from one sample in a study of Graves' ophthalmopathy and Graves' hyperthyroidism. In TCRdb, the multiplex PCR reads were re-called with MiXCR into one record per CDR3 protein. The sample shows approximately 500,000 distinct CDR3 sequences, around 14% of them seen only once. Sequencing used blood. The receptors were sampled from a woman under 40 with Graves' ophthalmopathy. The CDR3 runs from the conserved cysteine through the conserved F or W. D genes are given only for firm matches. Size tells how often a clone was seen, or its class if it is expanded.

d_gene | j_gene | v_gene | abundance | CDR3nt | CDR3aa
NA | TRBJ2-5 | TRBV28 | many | TGTGCCAGCAGTTTGTGGGGCGAGAGGGAGACCCAGTACTTC | CASSLWGERETQYF
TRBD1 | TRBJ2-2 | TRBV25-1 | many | TGTGCCAGCAGTGTACTACACCGCCCTCCGGGACAGGGTACAACCGGGGAGCTGTTTTTT | CASSVLHRPPGQGTTGELFF
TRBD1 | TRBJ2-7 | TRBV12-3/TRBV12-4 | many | TGTGCCAGCAGTTTAGATTTGCTTGGGACAGGGAGACGCAACGAGCAGTACTTC | CASSLDLLGTGRRNEQYF
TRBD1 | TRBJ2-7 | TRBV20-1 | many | TGCAGTGCAACCGGGACAGACTCCTACGAGCAGTACTTC | CSATGTDSYEQYF
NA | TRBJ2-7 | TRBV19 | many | TGTGCCAGTAGTATAGATCGGGACTACGAGCAGTACTTC | CASSIDRDYEQYF
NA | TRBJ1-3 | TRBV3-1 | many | TGTGCCAGCAGCCAAACGGAATCAGGAAACACCATATATTTT | CASSQTESGNTIYF
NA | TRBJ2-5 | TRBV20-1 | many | TGCAGTGCTAGGAGTGGAGGGGTTTCAGGAGAGACCCAGTACTTC | CSARSGGVSGETQYF
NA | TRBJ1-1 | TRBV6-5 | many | TGTGCCAGCAGTTACTCGAGGGAAGGGGACACTGAAGCTTTCTTT | CASSYSREGDTEAFF
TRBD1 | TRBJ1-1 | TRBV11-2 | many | TGTGCCAGCAGCTTAAAGCAGGGGGCGTGGACTGAAGCTTTCTTT | CASSLKQGAWTEAFF
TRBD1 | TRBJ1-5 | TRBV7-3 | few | TGTGCCAGCAGCTTAAATATCCCCCCGGGACAGGGGGCAGGTAATCAGCCCCAGCATTTT | CASSLNIPPGQGAGNQPQHF